The 27 T cell receptor beta chains below all came from one sample that was sequenced in a study of T cells in Graves' hyperthyroidism and ophthalmopathy. There were TCR beta CDR3 regions amplified from RNA transcripts. A set of HTBI primers served as the primers for a first-round RT-PCR of the TCR CDR3. TCRdb processed the multiplex PCR reads anew with MiXCR; each CDR3 protein has one entry. The sample includes some 560,000 distinct CDR3 sequences, around 13% of them seen just once. Sequenced material: blood. These receptors all come from a woman aged 40 to 49 with Graves' hyperthyroidism.

J is TRBJ2-3 and V is TRBV30; D might be TRBD2 (5 bases). Germline loops: CDR1 GTSNPN, CDR2 SVGIG (reference sequence). The CDR3 loop spans 17 amino acids. V shed 0 bases and J shed 6 bases, with 22 bases lying between them. CDR3 nucleotides: TGTGCCTGGAGTGTAATCGCGGAGTTACTGCGCGGGGATACGCAGTATTTT. Translation gives CAWSVIAELLRGDTQYF. Together with reference TRBV30 and TRBJ2-3, the CDR3 gives the full variable domain: SQTIHQWPATLVQPVGSPLSLECTVEGTSNPNLYWYRQAAGRGLQLLFYSVGIGQISSEVPQNLSASRPQDRQFILSSKKLLLSDSGFYLCAWSVIAELLRGDTQYFGPGTRLTVL.

This clonotype was observed at least ten times. V usage is TRBV20-1 and J usage is TRBJ2-7; D not certain. V lost 6 bases to trimming and J lost 4 bases, with 16 bases between them. Germline CDR1 and CDR2: DFQATT and SNEGSKA (reference sequence). CDR3 size: 13 residues. The CDR3 bases are TGCAGTGCATCAGAGTGGAGCGTTTACGAGCAGTACTTC. Residues: CSASEWSVYEQYF.

This sequence joins TRBV3-1 and TRBJ1-4; D ambiguous. Trimming removed 5 bases at V and 8 bases at J, with 15 bases between. There are 14 residues in the CDR3. The germline CDR1 and CDR2 sequences are LGHDT and YNNKEL (reference sequence). The CDR3 loop is CASSLTTEREKLFF. CDR3 nucleotides: TGTGCCAGCAGCTTGACTACCGAACGGGAAAAACTGTTTTTT.

This clonotype has a count of ten or more. This chain's CDR3 is CASSEHSNYGYTF. DNA of the CDR3: TGCGCCAGCAGCGAACACAGTAATTATGGCTACACCTTC. The genes are TRBV5-1 and TRBJ1-2; no reliable D call. The CDR3 spans 13 residues. Looked up from germline, CDR1 is SGHRS and CDR2 is YFSETQ. The V end was cut by 4 bases, the J end by 5 bases, with 12 bases between.

This clonotype was recorded at least ten times. The genes are TRBV3-1 and TRBJ2-2; D unclear. The CDR3 runs to 12 residues. The germline CDR1 and CDR2 sequences are LGHDT and YNNKEL (reference sequence). V dropped 5 bases and J dropped 4 bases, with 5 bases sitting between them. The chain's CDR3 is CASSEFTGELFF. The CDR3 nucleotides read TGTGCCAGCAGCGAGTTCACCGGGGAGCTGTTTTTT.

This clonotype came up a few times. V is TRBV27 and J is TRBJ1-2, with D unclear. The CDR3 spans 13 residues. Between the trimmed V and J ends, which lost 3 bases and 3 bases, there was a span of 8 bases. From germline, CDR1 is MNHEY and CDR2 SMNVEV (reference sequence). CDR3 bases: TGTGCCAGCAGTTTCCGCAGTCACTATGGCTACACCTTC. It yields the protein CASSFRSHYGYTF.

This clonotype was recorded at least ten times. The chain uses TRBV2 and TRBJ2-3, with D perhaps TRBD1 (5 bases). The CDR3 runs to 14 residues. Germline-derived CDR1 and CDR2 are SNHLY and FYNNEI. Trimming removed 6 bases from V and 0 bases from J, with 10 bases in between. The CDR3 DNA follows: TGTGCCAGCAGAAGGACACCGAGCACAGATACGCAGTATTTT. It codes for CASRRTPSTDTQYF.

CDR3 coding DNA: TGCAGTGCTAGAGATCGCCAGGGACCTGGAAACACCATATATTTT. Amino acid sequence: CSARDRQGPGNTIYF. The V and J genes are TRBV20-1 and TRBJ1-3; D possibly corresponds to TRBD1 (5 bases). Germline values: CDR1 DFQATT, CDR2 SNEGSKA (reference sequence). The CDR3 loop spans 15 amino acids. With 0 bases removed from V and 2 bases from J, the gap between germline ends came to 11 bases.

The table lists this clonotype with many counts. The rearrangement joins TRBV7-9 to TRBJ1-1, with unresolved D. The CDR3 length is 13 residues. CDR1 and CDR2 from the germline V gene are SEHNR and FQNEAQ (reference sequence). Trimming stripped 7 bases from V and 2 bases from J, with 11 bases between. CDR3 residues: CASNPAGNTEAFF. In DNA, the CDR3 is TGTGCCAGCAATCCTGCGGGCAACACTGAAGCTTTCTTT.

The CDR3: CAWSVGSASTDTQYF. In DNA form, the CDR3 reads TGTGCCTGGAGTGTCGGATCAGCTAGCACAGATACGCAGTATTTT. The chain uses TRBV30 and TRBJ2-3; D gene ambiguous. Per the germline V gene, CDR1 is GTSNPN and CDR2 is SVGIG (reference sequence). V was cut by 0 bases and J by 0 bases, with 10 bases left in between. CDR3 size: 15 residues. Drawing the rest from reference TRBV30 and TRBJ2-3, the complete variable domain is SQTIHQWPATLVQPVGSPLSLECTVEGTSNPNLYWYRQAAGRGLQLLFYSVGIGQISSEVPQNLSASRPQDRQFILSSKKLLLSDSGFYLCAWSVGSASTDTQYFGPGTRLTVL.

In its sample, this clonotype was seen many times. V usage is TRBV12-3 or TRBV12-4 and J usage is TRBJ2-5; D is unclear. The CDR3 has 14 amino acids. V shed 3 bases and J shed 5 bases, with 13 bases lying between them. The CDR3 DNA sequence: TGTGCCAGCAGTTTTCGTCTCGGTCAGGAGACCCAGTACTTC. Amino acid sequence: CASSFRLGQETQYF.

This clonotype was found many times. The V and J genes are TRBV11-2 and TRBJ1-5; perhaps TRBD1 as D (6 bases). V shed 6 bases and J shed 5 bases, with 17 bases lying between them. In germline, CDR1 is SGHAT, CDR2 FQNNGV. This CDR3 spans 15 amino acids. The CDR3 protein is CASSLFGGPYQPQHF. For the CDR3, the DNA is TGTGCCAGCAGTTTGTTTGGGGGGCCGTATCAGCCCCAGCATTTT.

This CDR3 reads CASSLRGLAGAATGELFF. The CDR3 bases are TGTGCCAGCAGCTTAAGAGGACTAGCGGGAGCGGCCACCGGGGAGCTGTTTTTT. The chain carries TRBV7-3 and TRBJ2-2; 13 bases are shared with TRBD2. Losses at the gene ends were 1 base for V and 4 bases for J; bases not matched to a gene: 6. This CDR3 has 18 residues. In germline, CDR1 is SGHTA, CDR2 FQGTGA.

This clonotype appeared many times. The gene calls are TRBV20-1 and TRBJ1-5; D remains ambiguous. This CDR3 has 12 amino acids. V lost 6 bases, J lost 8 bases, and 14 bases lay in between. Per the germline V gene, CDR1 is DFQATT and CDR2 is SNEGSKA (reference sequence). CDR3 in amino acids: CSALTPSKPQHF. CDR3 nucleotide sequence: TGCAGTGCCCTTACACCCTCAAAGCCCCAGCATTTT.

Ten or more counts support this clonotype. CDR3 amino acids: CAWAQGPGLLNSPLHF. In DNA, the CDR3 is TGTGCCTGGGCTCAGGGCCCGGGACTCCTCAATTCACCCCTCCACTTT. The J gene is TRBJ1-6, the V gene TRBV30; TRBD1 might be the D (5 bases). Trimming cost V 5 bases and J 7 bases, with 21 bases left between them. The CDR3 is 16 residues long. The germline V gene has CDR1 GTSNPN and CDR2 SVGIG (reference sequence).

V usage is TRBV7-9 and J usage is TRBJ2-1; 9 bases fit TRBD2. The CDR3 consists of 16 residues. V lost 5 bases to trimming and J lost 4 bases; unmatched junction nucleotides: 9. Germline assignment: CDR1 SEHNR and CDR2 FQNEAQ (reference sequence). The DNA of the CDR3 is TGTGCCAGCAGCAGTCCAGTAGCGGGAGTTTACAATGAGCAGTTCTTC. Its translation: CASSSPVAGVYNEQFF. Looking up the rest from reference TRBV7-9 and TRBJ2-1 gives the full variable domain: DTGVSQNPRHKITKRGQNVTFRCDPISEHNRLYWYRQTLGQGPEFLTYFQNEAQLEKSRLLSDRFSAERPKGSFSTLEIQRTEQGDSAMYLCASSSPVAGVYNEQFFGPGTRLTVL.

This clonotype was counted at least ten times. J is TRBJ2-1 and V is TRBV28, with 8 bases aligning to TRBD2. Germline V gene data show CDR1 as MDHEN and CDR2 as SYDVKM. The CDR3 totals 15 residues. With 6 bases clipped from V and 2 bases from J, the junction kept 6 bases outside the gene matches. CDR3 residues: CASSLSGTTYNEQFF. The CDR3 coding sequence is TGTGCCAGCAGCCTTAGCGGGACCACCTACAATGAGCAGTTCTTC.

Ten or more counts support this clonotype. CDR3 in DNA: TGTGCCAGCAGTGAGGATTATAATTCACCCCTCCACTTT. Amino acid sequence: CASSEDYNSPLHF. This chain connects TRBV2 to TRBJ1-6; D gene uncertain. CDR3 size: 13 residues. V lost 3 bases and J lost 4, with 4 bases in between. The germline V gene encodes CDR1 SNHLY and CDR2 FYNNEI.

This clonotype was detected ten times or more. The chain combines TRBV18 with TRBJ1-4, with D unresolved. This CDR3 comprises 14 residues. With 3 bases removed from V and 6 bases from J, the gap between germline ends came to 11 bases. CDR1 is KGHSH, CDR2 LQKENI, per germline. CDR3 in DNA: TGTGCCAGCTCACCTCCAGCGGCGTATGAAAAACTGTTTTTT. Protein sequence: CASSPPAAYEKLFF.

This clonotype has just a few counts. Just one base apart from a much larger clone, this may be a read error. The chain has TRBV10-3 and TRBJ1-1, with 8 bases identical to TRBD1. The J segment lost 1 base and the V segment lost 7 bases, leaving 5 bases of the junction unmatched. The CDR3 loop spans 14 amino acids. Germline CDR1 is ENHRY and CDR2 is SYGVKD. CDR3 sequence reads: CAITCGQGNTEAFF. CDR3 bases: TGTGCCATCACCTGCGGACAGGGGAACACTGAAGCTTTCTTT.

Many counts were recorded for this clonotype. J is TRBJ2-7 and V is TRBV6-2 or TRBV6-3; D perhaps matches TRBD1 (5 bases). V lost 4 bases and J 2 bases, leaving 18 bases between the germline ends. The CDR3 is 16 residues long. Germline V gene data show CDR1 as MNHEY and CDR2 as SVGEGT. The CDR3 reads CASSFVTGAPAYEQYF. The CDR3 DNA follows: TGTGCCAGCAGTTTCGTAACAGGAGCACCAGCCTACGAGCAGTACTTC.

The V and J genes are TRBV20-1 and TRBJ2-7; D tentatively reads TRBD1 or TRBD2 (6 bases each). The germline V gene encodes CDR1 DFQATT and CDR2 SNEGSKA (reference sequence). The V end lost 3 bases, the J end lost 3 bases, and 15 bases lay between the germline ends. This CDR3 spans 14 amino acids. The CDR3 coding sequence is TGCAGTGCTAGGGGGGCGTGGGGGGTCTACGAGCAGTACTTC. It specifies CSARGAWGVYEQYF.

In its sample, this clonotype was seen a few times. The chain uses TRBV7-6 and TRBJ2-7, with TRBD1 matching 8 bases. Per the germline V gene, CDR1 is SGHVS and CDR2 is FNYEAQ. V shed 5 bases and J 4 bases; nucleotides not matched to a gene: 7. The CDR3 consists of 14 residues. The DNA for the CDR3 is TGTGCCAGCAGCGAAGGACAGGGCTGGTACGAGCAGTACTTC. Its translation is CASSEGQGWYEQYF.

This clonotype was detected a few times. The CDR3 loop is CASSPSGIAKNIQYF. CDR3 bases: TGTGCCAGTAGTCCTAGCGGAATAGCCAAAAACATTCAGTACTTC. The chain employs TRBV2 and TRBJ2-4; 7 bases fit TRBD2. Germline trimming cut 9 bases from V and 0 bases from J; bases unmatched to any gene: 8. CDR3 length: 15 amino acids. Germline assignment: CDR1 SNHLY and CDR2 FYNNEI.

Ten or more counts support this clonotype. The V gene is TRBV20-1, the J gene TRBJ2-1; 10 positions agree with TRBD2. Germline-derived CDR1 and CDR2 are DFQATT and SNEGSKA (reference sequence). The CDR3 spans 15 residues. After removal of 6 bases from V and 6 bases from J, the junction contained 11 bases not matched to a gene. The CDR3 loop is CSALVLAGVTNEQFF. The CDR3 bases are TGCAGTGCCCTAGTTCTAGCGGGAGTTACCAATGAGCAGTTCTTC.

A few counts support this clonotype. A much more abundant neighbour one base away suggests this may be a read error. The CDR3 sequence: CAGRAGTGAHYEQYF. As DNA, the CDR3 is TGTGCCGGCAGGGCCGGGACAGGGGCCCACTACGAGCAGTACTTC. The chain carries TRBV2 and TRBJ2-7, with 10 bases identical to TRBD1. This CDR3 contains 15 residues. Germline CDR1 SNHLY, CDR2 FYNNEI.

J is TRBJ1-3 and V is TRBV5-6; D is ambiguous. The CDR3 spans 13 residues. Germline assignment: CDR1 SGHDT and CDR2 YYEEEE. Trimming left V 5 bases short and J 2 bases short, with 8 bases between. The CDR3 region is CASRSIAGNTIYF. In nucleotides, the CDR3 is TGTGCCAGCAGGTCTATAGCTGGAAACACCATATATTTT.